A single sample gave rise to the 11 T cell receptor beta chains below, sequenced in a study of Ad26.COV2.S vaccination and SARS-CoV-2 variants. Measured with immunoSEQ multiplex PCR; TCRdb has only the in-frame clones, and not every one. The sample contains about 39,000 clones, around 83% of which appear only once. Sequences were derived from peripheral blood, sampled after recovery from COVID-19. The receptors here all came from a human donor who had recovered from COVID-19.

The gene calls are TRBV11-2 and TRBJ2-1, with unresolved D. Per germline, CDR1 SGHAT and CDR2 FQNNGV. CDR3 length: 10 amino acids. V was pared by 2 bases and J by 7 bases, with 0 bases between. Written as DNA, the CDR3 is TGTGCCAGCAGCTTAAATGAGCAGTTCTTC. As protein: CASSLNEQFF.

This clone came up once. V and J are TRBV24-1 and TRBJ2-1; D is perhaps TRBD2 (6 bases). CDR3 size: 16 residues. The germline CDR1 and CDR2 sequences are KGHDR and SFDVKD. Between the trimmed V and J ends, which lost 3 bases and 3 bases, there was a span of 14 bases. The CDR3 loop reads CATSDPNPGVYNEQFF. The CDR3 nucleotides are TGTGCCACCAGTGATCCTAATCCGGGGGTCTACAATGAGCAGTTCTTC.

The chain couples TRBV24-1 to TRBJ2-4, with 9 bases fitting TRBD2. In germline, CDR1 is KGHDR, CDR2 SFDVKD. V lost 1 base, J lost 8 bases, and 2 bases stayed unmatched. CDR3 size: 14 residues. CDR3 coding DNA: TGTGCCACCAGTGATTTTGCGGGAGGGGACATTCAGTACTTC. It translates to CATSDFAGGDIQYF.

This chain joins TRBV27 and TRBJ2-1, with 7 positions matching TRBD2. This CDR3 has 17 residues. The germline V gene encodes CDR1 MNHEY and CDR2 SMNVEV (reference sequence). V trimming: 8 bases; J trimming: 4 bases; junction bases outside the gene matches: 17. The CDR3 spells CASAVSPLAVRYNEQFF. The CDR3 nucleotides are TGTGCCAGCGCAGTTTCACCCCTAGCGGTTAGGTACAATGAGCAGTTCTTC.

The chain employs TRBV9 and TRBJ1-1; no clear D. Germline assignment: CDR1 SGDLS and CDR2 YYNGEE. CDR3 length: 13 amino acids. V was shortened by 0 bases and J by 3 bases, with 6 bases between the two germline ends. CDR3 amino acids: CASSVESDTEAFF. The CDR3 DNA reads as TGTGCCAGCAGCGTAGAGTCGGACACTGAAGCTTTCTTT. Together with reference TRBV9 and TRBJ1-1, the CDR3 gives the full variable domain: DSGVTQTPKHLITATGQRVTLRCSPRSGDLSVYWYQQSLDQGLQFLIQYYNGEERAKGNILERFSAQQFPDLHSELNLSSLELGDSALYFCASSVESDTEAFFGQGTRLTVV.

CDR3 protein: CASRGQQNTEAFF. CDR3 nucleotides: TGTGCCAGCAGAGGACAGCAGAACACTGAAGCTTTCTTT. V and J are TRBV12-3 or TRBV12-4 and TRBJ1-1, with D perhaps TRBD1 (6 bases). V gave up 6 bases and J gave up 1 base, with 9 bases separating them. CDR3 size: 13 residues.

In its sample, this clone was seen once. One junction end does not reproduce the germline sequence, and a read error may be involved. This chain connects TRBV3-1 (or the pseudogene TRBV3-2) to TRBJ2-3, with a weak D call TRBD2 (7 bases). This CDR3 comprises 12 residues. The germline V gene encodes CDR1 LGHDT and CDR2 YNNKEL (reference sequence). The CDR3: CASSQDLGGRDF. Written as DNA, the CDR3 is TGTGCCAGCAGCCAAGATCTGGGGGGGCGGGATTTT.

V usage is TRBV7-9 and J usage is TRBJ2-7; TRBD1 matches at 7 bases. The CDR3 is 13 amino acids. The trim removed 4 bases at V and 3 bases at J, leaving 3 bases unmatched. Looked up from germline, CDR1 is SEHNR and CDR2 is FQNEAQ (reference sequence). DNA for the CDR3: TGTGCCAGCAGCTCGGGACAGCTCTACGAGCAGTACGTC. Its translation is CASSSGQLYEQYV.

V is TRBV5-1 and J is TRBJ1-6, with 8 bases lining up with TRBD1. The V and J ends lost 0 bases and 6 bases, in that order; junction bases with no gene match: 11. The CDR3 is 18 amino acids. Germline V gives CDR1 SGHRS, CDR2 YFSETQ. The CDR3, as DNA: TGCGCCAGCAGCTTGGAGACAGGGGCTTCAGGTCCTAATTCACCCCTCCACTTT. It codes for CASSLETGASGPNSPLHF.

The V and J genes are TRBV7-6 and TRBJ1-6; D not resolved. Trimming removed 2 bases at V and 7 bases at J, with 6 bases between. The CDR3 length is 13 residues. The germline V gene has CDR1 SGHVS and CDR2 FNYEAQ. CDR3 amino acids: CASSLSENSPLHF. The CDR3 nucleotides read TGTGCCAGCAGCTTATCCGAGAATTCACCCCTCCACTTT.

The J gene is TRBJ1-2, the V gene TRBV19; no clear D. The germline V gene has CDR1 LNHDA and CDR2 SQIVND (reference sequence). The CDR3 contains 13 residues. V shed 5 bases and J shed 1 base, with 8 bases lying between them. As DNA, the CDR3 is TGTGCCAGTAGTTGGCGGGGTAACTATGGCTACACCTTC. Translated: CASSWRGNYGYTF.